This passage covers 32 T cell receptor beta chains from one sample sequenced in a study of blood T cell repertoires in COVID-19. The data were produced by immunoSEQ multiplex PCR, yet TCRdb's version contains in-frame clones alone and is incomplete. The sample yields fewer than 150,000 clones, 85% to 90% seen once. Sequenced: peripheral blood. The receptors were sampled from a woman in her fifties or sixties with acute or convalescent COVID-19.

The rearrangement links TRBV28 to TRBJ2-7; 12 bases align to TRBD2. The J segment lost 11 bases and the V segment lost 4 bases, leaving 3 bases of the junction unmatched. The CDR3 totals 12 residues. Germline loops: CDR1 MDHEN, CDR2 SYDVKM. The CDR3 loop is CASSSWTSGEYF. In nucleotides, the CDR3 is TGTGCCAGCAGTTCATGGACTAGCGGGGAGTACTTC.

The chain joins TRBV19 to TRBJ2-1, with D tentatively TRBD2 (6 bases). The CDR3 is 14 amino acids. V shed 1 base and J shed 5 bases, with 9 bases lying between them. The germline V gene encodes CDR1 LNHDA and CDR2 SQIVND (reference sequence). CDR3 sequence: CASSIALANNEQFF. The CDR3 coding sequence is TGTGCCAGTAGTATAGCCCTAGCGAACAATGAGCAGTTCTTC.

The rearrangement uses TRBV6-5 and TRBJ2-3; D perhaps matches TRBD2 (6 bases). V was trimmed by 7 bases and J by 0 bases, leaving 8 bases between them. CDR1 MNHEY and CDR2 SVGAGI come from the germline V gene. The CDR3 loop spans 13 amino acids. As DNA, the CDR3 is TGTGCCAGCACCGGGAGTAGCACAGATACGCAGTATTTT. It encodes CASTGSSTDTQYF.

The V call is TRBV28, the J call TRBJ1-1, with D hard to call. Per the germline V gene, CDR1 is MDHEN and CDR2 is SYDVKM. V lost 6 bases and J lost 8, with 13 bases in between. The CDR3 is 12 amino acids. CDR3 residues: CASSPRYFEAFF. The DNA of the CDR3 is TGTGCCAGCAGCCCCCGATACTTCGAAGCTTTCTTT.

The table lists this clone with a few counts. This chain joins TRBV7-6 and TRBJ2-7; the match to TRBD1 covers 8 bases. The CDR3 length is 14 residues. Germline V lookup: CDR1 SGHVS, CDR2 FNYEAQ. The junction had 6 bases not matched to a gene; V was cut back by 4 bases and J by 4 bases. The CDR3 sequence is CASSSDRGPYEQYF. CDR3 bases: TGTGCCAGCAGCTCAGACAGGGGCCCTTACGAGCAGTACTTC.

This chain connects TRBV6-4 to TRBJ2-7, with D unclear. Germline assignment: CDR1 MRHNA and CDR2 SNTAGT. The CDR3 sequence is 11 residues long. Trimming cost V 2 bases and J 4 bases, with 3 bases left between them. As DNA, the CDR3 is TGTGCCAGCAGTGACCTATACGAGCAGTACTTC. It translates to CASSDLYEQYF.

In nucleotides, the CDR3 is TGTGCCAGCAGCTCCCTACACCTTAGCGGGAGCTCCTACAATGAGCAGTTCTTC. It encodes CASSSLHLSGSSYNEQFF. V usage is TRBV11-2 and J usage is TRBJ2-1, with 9 bases fitting TRBD2. The CDR3 spans 18 residues. V was pared by 4 bases and J by 0 bases, with 10 bases of the junction left unmatched. Per germline, CDR1 SGHAT and CDR2 FQNNGV.

The CDR3 here is CASSTRWGENGETQYF. The CDR3 DNA reads as TGTGCCAGCAGTACCAGGTGGGGGGAGAATGGAGAGACCCAGTACTTC. The rearrangement joins TRBV6-2 or TRBV6-3 to TRBJ2-5; D might be TRBD2 (6 bases). V was trimmed by 5 bases and J by 4 bases, leaving 20 bases between them. CDR3 length: 16 amino acids. Germline CDR1 and CDR2: MNHEY and SVGEGT.

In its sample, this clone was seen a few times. Here the CDR3 reads CASSSLTGNTGELFF. DNA of the CDR3: TGTGCCAGCAGCTCCCTGACAGGGAACACCGGGGAGCTGTTTTTT. V gene TRBV5-6 combines with J gene TRBJ2-2; possible D gene TRBD1, 6 bases. There are 15 residues in the CDR3. Trimming took 3 bases from V and 1 from J, leaving 10 bases between them. Germline-derived CDR1 and CDR2 are SGHDT and YYEEEE.

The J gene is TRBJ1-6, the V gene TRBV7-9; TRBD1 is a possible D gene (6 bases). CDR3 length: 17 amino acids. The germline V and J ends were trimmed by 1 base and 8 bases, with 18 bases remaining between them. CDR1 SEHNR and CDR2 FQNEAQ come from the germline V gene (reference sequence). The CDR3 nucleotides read TGTGCCAGCAGCTTAGGGGCTACAGGGATCGGAGATTCACCCCTCCACTTT. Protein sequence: CASSLGATGIGDSPLHF.

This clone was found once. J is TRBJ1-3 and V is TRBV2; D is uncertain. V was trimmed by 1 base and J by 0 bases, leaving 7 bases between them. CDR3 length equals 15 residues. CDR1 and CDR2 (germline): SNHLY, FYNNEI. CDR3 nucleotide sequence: TGTGCCAGCAGTGAAGGAGGTAGCTCTGGAAACACCATATATTTT. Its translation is CASSEGGSSGNTIYF. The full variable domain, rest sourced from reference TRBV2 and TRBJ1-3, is EPEVTQTPSHQVTQMGQEVILRCVPISNHLYFYWYRQILGQKVEFLVSFYNNEISEKSEIFDDQFSVERPDGSNFTLKIRSTKLEDSAMYFCASSEGGSSGNTIYFGEGSWLTVV.

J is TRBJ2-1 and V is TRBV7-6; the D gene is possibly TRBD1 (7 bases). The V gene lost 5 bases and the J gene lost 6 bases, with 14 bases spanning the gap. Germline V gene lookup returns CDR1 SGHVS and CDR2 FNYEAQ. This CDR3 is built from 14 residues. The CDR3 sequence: CASSAGQRINEQFF. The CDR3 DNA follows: TGTGCCAGCAGCGCGGGACAGAGAATCAATGAGCAGTTCTTC.

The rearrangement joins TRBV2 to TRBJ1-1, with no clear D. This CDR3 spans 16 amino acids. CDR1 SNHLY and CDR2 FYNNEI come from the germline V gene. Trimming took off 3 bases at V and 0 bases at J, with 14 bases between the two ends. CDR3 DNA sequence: TGTGCCAGCAGTGACATACAGAATATAATGAACACTGAAGCTTTCTTT. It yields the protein CASSDIQNIMNTEAFF.

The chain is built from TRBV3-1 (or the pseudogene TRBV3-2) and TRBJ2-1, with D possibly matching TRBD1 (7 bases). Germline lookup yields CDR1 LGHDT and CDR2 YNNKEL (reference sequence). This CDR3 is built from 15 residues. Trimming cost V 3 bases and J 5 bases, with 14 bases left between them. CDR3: CASSQEGTAHNEQFF. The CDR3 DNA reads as TGTGCCAGCAGCCAGGAGGGGACAGCTCACAATGAGCAGTTCTTC.

CDR3 loop: CAWNEKYRTGGYEQYF. The CDR3, as DNA: TGTGCCTGGAACGAAAAGTACCGGACAGGGGGCTACGAGCAGTACTTC. This chain connects TRBV30 to TRBJ2-7; 10 positions agree with TRBD1. CDR1 is GTSNPN and CDR2 is SVGIG in the germline V gene (reference sequence). The CDR3 is made up of 16 amino acids. Trimming took 4 bases from V and 3 from J; bases not matched to a gene: 12.

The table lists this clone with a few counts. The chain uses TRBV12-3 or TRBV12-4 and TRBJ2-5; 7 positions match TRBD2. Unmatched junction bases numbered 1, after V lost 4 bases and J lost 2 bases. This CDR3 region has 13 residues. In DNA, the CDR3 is TGTGCCAGCAGTTCGGGACTACAAGAGACCCAGTACTTC. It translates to CASSSGLQETQYF.

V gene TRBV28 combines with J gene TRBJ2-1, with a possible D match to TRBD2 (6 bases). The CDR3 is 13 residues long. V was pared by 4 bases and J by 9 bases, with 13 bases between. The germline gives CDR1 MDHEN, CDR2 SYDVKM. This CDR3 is CASSSRAGFEQFF. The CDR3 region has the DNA TGTGCCAGCAGTTCCCGAGCGGGCTTTGAGCAGTTCTTC.

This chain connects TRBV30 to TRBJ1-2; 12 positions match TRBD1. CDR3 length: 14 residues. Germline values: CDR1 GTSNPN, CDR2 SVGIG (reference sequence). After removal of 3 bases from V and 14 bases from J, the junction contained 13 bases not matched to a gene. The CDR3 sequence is CAWRASGQGALGTF. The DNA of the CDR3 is TGTGCCTGGAGGGCCTCGGGACAGGGGGCGCTGGGGACCTTC.

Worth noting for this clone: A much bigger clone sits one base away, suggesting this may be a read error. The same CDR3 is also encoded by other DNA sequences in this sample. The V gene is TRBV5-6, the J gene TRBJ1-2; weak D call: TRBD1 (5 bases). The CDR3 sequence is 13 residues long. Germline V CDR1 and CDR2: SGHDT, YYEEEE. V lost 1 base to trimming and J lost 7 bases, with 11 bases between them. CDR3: CASSLWGVGGYTF. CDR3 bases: TGTGCCAGCAGCTTGTGGGGCGTTGGTGGCTACACCTTC.

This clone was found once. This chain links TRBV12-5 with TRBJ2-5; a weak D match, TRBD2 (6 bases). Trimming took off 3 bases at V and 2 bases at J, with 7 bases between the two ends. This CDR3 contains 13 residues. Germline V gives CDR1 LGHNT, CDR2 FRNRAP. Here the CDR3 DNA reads TGTGCTAGTGGTTTAGGGACTCAAGAGACCCAGTACTTC. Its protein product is CASGLGTQETQYF.

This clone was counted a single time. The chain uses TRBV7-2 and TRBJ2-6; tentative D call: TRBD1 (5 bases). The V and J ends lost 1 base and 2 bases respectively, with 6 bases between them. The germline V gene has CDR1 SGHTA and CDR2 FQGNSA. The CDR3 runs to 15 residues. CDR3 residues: CASSLGQTGANVLTF. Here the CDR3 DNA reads TGTGCCAGCAGCTTAGGACAGACTGGGGCCAACGTCCTGACTTTC.

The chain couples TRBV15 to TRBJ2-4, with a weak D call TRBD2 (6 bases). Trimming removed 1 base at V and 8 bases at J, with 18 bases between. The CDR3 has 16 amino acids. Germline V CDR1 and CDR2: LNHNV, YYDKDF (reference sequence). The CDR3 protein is CATSRGRGRLEDIQYF. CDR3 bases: TGTGCCACCAGCAGAGGGAGGGGTAGACTAGAAGACATTCAGTACTTC. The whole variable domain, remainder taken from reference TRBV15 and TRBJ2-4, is DAMVIQNPRYQVTQFGKPVTLSCSQTLNHNVMYWYQQKSSQAPKLLFHYYDKDFNNEADTPDNFQSRRPNTSFCFLDIRSPGLGDTAMYLCATSRGRGRLEDIQYFGAGTRLSVL.

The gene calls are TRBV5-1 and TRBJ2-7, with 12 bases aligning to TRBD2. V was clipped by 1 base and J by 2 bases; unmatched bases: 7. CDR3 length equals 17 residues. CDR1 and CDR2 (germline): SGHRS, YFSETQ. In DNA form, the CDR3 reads TGCGCCAGCAGCTTGCGACTAGCGGGGGAAGGTGCCTACGAGCAGTACTTC. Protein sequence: CASSLRLAGEGAYEQYF.

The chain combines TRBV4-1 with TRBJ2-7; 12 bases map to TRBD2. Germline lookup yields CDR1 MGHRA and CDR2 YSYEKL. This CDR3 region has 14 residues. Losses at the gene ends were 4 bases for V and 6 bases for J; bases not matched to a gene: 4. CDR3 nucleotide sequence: TGCGCCAGCAGCCCACTAGCGGGGGGAGGCGAGCAGTACTTC. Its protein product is CASSPLAGGGEQYF.

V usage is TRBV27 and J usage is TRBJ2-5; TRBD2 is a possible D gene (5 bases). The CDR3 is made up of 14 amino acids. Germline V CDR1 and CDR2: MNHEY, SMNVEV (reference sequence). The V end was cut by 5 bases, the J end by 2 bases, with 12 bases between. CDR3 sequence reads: CASSASGYQETQYF. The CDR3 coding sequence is TGTGCCAGCAGTGCCTCGGGATATCAAGAGACCCAGTACTTC.

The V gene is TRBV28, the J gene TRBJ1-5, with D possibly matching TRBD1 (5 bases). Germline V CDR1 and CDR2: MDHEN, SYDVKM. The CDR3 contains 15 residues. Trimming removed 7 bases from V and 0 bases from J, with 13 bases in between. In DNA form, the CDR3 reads TGTGCCAGCACCTTGACAGCTTATAGCAATCAGCCCCAGCATTTT. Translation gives CASTLTAYSNQPQHF.

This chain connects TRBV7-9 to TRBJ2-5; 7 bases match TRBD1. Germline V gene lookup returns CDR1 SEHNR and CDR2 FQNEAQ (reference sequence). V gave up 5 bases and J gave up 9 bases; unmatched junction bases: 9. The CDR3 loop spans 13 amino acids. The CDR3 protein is CASSIRDRDSQYF. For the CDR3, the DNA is TGTGCCAGCAGCATCCGGGACAGAGATTCCCAGTACTTC. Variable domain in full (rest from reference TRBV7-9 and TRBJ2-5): DTGVSQNPRHKITKRGQNVTFRCDPISEHNRLYWYRQTLGQGPEFLTYFQNEAQLEKSRLLSDRFSAERPKGSFSTLEIQRTEQGDSAMYLCASSIRDRDSQYFGPGTRLLVL.

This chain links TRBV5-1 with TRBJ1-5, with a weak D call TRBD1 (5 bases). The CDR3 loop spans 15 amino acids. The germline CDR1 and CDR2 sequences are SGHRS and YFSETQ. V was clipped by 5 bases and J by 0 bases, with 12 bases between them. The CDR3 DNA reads TGCGCCAGCAGGCGGGACGCAGTTAGCAATCAGCCCCAGCATTTT. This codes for CASRRDAVSNQPQHF.

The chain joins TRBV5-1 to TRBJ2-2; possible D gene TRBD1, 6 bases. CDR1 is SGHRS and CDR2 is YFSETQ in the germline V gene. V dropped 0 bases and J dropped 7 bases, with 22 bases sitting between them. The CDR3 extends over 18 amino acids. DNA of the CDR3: TGCGCCAGCAGCTTGGTCAATCCCACGAACAGGGTTGGCGGGGAGCTGTTTTTT. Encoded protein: CASSLVNPTNRVGGELFF.

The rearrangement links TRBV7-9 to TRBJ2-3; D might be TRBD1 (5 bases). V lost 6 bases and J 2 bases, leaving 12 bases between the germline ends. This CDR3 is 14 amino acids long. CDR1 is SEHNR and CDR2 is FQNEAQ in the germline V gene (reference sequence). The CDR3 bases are TGTGCCAGCAGGTTAACAGGAAACACAGATACGCAGTATTTT. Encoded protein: CASRLTGNTDTQYF.

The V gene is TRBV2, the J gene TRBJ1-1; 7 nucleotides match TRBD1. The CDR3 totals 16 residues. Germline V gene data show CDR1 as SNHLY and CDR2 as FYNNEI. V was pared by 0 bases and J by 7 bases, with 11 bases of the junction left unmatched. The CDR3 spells CASSEARGPGYGEAFF. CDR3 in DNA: TGTGCCAGCAGTGAAGCGAGGGGGCCGGGCTACGGTGAAGCTTTCTTT. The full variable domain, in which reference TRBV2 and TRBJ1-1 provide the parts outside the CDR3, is EPEVTQTPSHQVTQMGQEVILRCVPISNHLYFYWYRQILGQKVEFLVSFYNNEISEKSEIFDDQFSVERPDGSNFTLKIRSTKLEDSAMYFCASSEARGPGYGEAFFGQGTRLTVV.

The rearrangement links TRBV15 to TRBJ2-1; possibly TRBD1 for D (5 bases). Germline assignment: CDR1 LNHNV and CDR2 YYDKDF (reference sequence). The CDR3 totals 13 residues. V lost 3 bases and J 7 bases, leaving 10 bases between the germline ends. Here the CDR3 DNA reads TGTGCCACCAGCAGGGGCGGACATAATGAGCAGTTCTTC. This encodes CATSRGGHNEQFF.